Listed below are T cell receptor beta chains from one sample, sequenced in a study of blood T cell repertoires in COVID-19. Assay: immunoSEQ multiplex PCR; the TCRdb copy retains only in-frame clones and omits some. The sample holds approximately 260,000 clones, 75% to 90% seen once. Sequences were obtained from peripheral blood. These receptors were obtained from a man aged 50 to 60 with acute or convalescent COVID-19. Both conserved end residues are part of each CDR3. The D gene is left open where the match is weak. Size is stated for part of the rows, as once, few or many counts, or as a class when the clone is expanded.

CDR3 length,clone size,J gene,D gene,V gene,CDR3 DNA,CDR3 protein
19,NA,TRBJ2-6,NA,TRBV10-2,TGCGCCAGCAGTGAGTACTCGGGGCGGGGGCGCTCTGGGGCCAACGTCCTGACTTTC,CASSEYSGRGRSGANVLTF
16,few,TRBJ2-7,TRBD1,TRBV7-9,TGTGCCAGCAGCCCTCTACGGACAGGGGGCATCTACGAGCAGTACTTC,CASSPLRTGGIYEQYF
14,NA,TRBJ2-3,TRBD1,TRBV11-1,TGTGCCAGCAGGGGGACAGCCTTAACAGATACGCAGTATTTT,CASRGTALTDTQYF
15,once,TRBJ1-2,NA,TRBV9,TGTGCCAGCAGCGTAGCTACGGACACTCCTTATGGCTACACCTTC,CASSVATDTPYGYTF
13,NA,TRBJ1-1,TRBD1,TRBV10-3,TGTGCCATCAGGGGGACAGTTGACACTGAAGCTTTCTTT,CAIRGTVDTEAFF
14,NA,TRBJ1-6,NA,TRBV5-6,TGTGCCAGCAGCTTAAAACAGGCCGATTCACCCCTCCACTTT,CASSLKQADSPLHF
15,NA,TRBJ2-5,TRBD1,TRBV9,TGTGCCAGCAGCGTAGCGACAGGGGGCCGGGAGACCCAGTACTTC,CASSVATGGRETQYF
14,NA,TRBJ1-2,NA,TRBV4-2,TGTGCCAGCAGCCAAGCGGGAGCTAACTATGGCTACACCTTC,CASSQAGANYGYTF
14,NA,TRBJ1-1,NA,TRBV30,TGTGCCTGTGGGGCAGCACCTTCGAACACTGAAGCTTTCTTT,CACGAAPSNTEAFF
15,NA,TRBJ2-1,TRBD1,TRBV9,TGTGCCAGCAGCCTACTAGTTGACAGGGGAAATGAGCAGTTCTTC,CASSLLVDRGNEQFF
16,NA,TRBJ2-3,TRBD2,TRBV10-2,TGCGCCAGCAGTGTACCGCTAGCGGCTAGCACAGATACGCAGTATTTT,CASSVPLAASTDTQYF
14,NA,TRBJ1-1,NA,TRBV10-3,TGTGCCATCAGTGGGGCCGCTACTAACACTGAAGCTTTCTTT,CAISGAATNTEAFF
16,few,TRBJ1-5,NA,TRBV5-6,TGTGCCAGCAGCCCTCGGGGGGGCGCCTCCAATCAGCCCCAGCATTTT,CASSPRGGASNQPQHF
16,NA,TRBJ1-4,TRBD1,TRBV5-1,TGCGCCAGCAGCTTGGGAGCTTTGGCAGGGGGAGAAAAACTGTTTTTT,CASSLGALAGGEKLFF
14,NA,TRBJ1-5,NA,TRBV19,TGTGCCAGTAGTATCGGTCAGGGTTATCAGCCCCAGCATTTT,CASSIGQGYQPQHF
15,NA,TRBJ2-1,NA,TRBV4-1,TGCGCCAGCAGCCAAGAGGGAGGGGGGCGATCTGAGCAGTTCTTC,CASSQEGGGRSEQFF
12,once,TRBJ1-1,NA,TRBV27,TGTGCCAGCAGGACAGGAGTCGCTGAAGCTTTCTTT,CASRTGVAEAFF
15,NA,TRBJ2-7,TRBD1,TRBV19,TGTGCCAGTGGGCCGGGACAGACCTTATCCCTCCAGCAGTACTTC,CASGPGQTLSLQQYF
17,NA,TRBJ2-7,TRBD1,TRBV5-1,TGCGCCAGCAGCTTGGCAAGCTCGACAGGGAGCTCCTACGAGCAGTACTTC,CASSLASSTGSSYEQYF
10,NA,TRBJ2-7,NA,TRBV29-1,TGCAGCGTTGGCGGACTGGAGCAGTACTTC,CSVGGLEQYF
14,NA,TRBJ1-3,NA,TRBV5-1,TGCGCCAGCAGCTTGGACTTCCCTGGAAACACCATATATTTT,CASSLDFPGNTIYF
11,NA,TRBJ2-2,NA,TRBV2,TGTGCCAGCAGCGGGGTCGGGGAGCTGTTTTTT,CASSGVGELFF
16,NA,TRBJ2-2,TRBD1,TRBV9,TGTGCCAGCAGCGGGGACAGGGGCGGCTTCCCCGGGGAGCTGTTTTTT,CASSGDRGGFPGELFF
16,NA,TRBJ2-1,NA,TRBV2,TGTGCCAGCATCTTCGAGTGGGGGGAGAACTACAATGAGCAGTTCTTC,CASIFEWGENYNEQFF
16,NA,TRBJ2-5,TRBD2,TRBV14,TGTGCCAGCAGCCAAGAATATGGACTAGGGAGAGAGACCCAGTACTTC,CASSQEYGLGRETQYF
13,NA,TRBJ2-7,NA,TRBV7-9,TGTGCCAGCAGTAGAGGGCCCCCCTACGAGCAGTACTTC,CASSRGPPYEQYF
14,NA,TRBJ2-7,NA,TRBV5-1,TGCGCCAGCAGTGCGGGACGCCCCCCATACGAGCAGTACTTC,CASSAGRPPYEQYF
16,NA,TRBJ2-2,TRBD1,TRBV27,TGTGCCAGCAGGTGGGGGGACAGGCTAACACCGGGGAAGCTGTTTTTT,CASRWGDRLTPGKLFF
16,NA,TRBJ2-1,TRBD2,TRBV10-1,TGCGCCAGCAGTGAGTCCGGACTAGCGGGGGTGAATGAGCAGTTCTTC,CASSESGLAGVNEQFF
13,NA,TRBJ1-5,NA,TRBV11-2,TGTGCCAGCAGCTTGGGGGCCCTGGAGCCCCAGCATTTT,CASSLGALEPQHF
14,NA,TRBJ2-7,NA,TRBV20-1,TGCAGTGCTAGTGAAGGGGTCGGTTCCTACGAGCAGTACTTC,CSASEGVGSYEQYF
13,NA,TRBJ2-1,NA,TRBV4-2,TGTGCCAGCAGAGAGGGACAAATCAATGAGCAGTTCTTC,CASREGQINEQFF
18,NA,TRBJ2-5,NA,TRBV21-1,TGTGCCAGCAGCAGGAGGGAAGGGACAGGGTCCCATGAGGAGACCCAGTACTTC,CASSRREGTGSHEETQYF
18,NA,TRBJ1-5,TRBD1,TRBV19,TGTGCCAGTAGTATAGATCGGGACAGGGGTAATAGCAATCAGCCCCAGCATTTT,CASSIDRDRGNSNQPQHF
14,once,TRBJ2-5,TRBD2,TRBV9,TGTGCCAGCAGCGAACTAGCGGATTATGGTACCCAGTACTTC,CASSELADYGTQYF
12,NA,TRBJ2-7,TRBD1,TRBV28,TGTGCCAGCAGGCAACAGGGGGTTGAGCAGTACTTC,CASRQQGVEQYF
16,NA,TRBJ1-1,NA,TRBV2,TGTGCCAGCAGTGAGTGGGGGGGTCCAGTAAGGACTGAAGCTTTCTTT,CASSEWGGPVRTEAFF
16,NA,TRBJ2-7,TRBD2,TRBV7-8,TGTGCCAGCAGCTTAGATCCGGGGGGATCCTCCTACGAGCAGTACTTC,CASSLDPGGSSYEQYF
14,NA,TRBJ1-1,NA,TRBV6-5,TGTGCCAGCACCCTCCGGGGGGTCGGGACTGAAGCTTTCTTT,CASTLRGVGTEAFF
15,NA,TRBJ2-7,TRBD1,TRBV19,TGTGCCAGTACCAGAGCCGGGACAGGGTCCCACGAGCAGTACTTC,CASTRAGTGSHEQYF
14,NA,TRBJ1-5,NA,TRBV18,TGTGCCAGCTCACCATCAGGGGACAATCAGCCCCAGCATTTT,CASSPSGDNQPQHF
14,once,TRBJ2-3,TRBD2,TRBV20-1,TGCAGTGCTAGTCGGGGGGGCTCCACAGATACGCAGTATTTT,CSASRGGSTDTQYF
15,NA,TRBJ1-2,NA,TRBV10-2,TGCGCCAGCAGTGACGTCGCAGGGCTGGTCTATGGCTACACCTTC,CASSDVAGLVYGYTF
12,NA,TRBJ2-7,NA,TRBV3-1/TRBV3-2,TGTGCCAGCTCTCCCAGGGGCTACGAGCAGTACTTC,CASSPRGYEQYF
13,NA,TRBJ1-1,NA,TRBV6-5,TGTGCCAGCAGTCGAGCCGGGGGGGGAGGAGCTTTCTTT,CASSRAGGGGAFF
15,once,TRBJ1-2,TRBD1,TRBV5-1,TGCGCCAGCAGTCCAGGGGGCCCATCTAACTATGGCTACACCTTC,CASSPGGPSNYGYTF
16,NA,TRBJ1-1,TRBD1,TRBV6-5,TGTGCCAGCAGTTACTCGATGGACAGGGGAAGGACTGAAGCTTTCTTT,CASSYSMDRGRTEAFF
15,NA,TRBJ2-1,TRBD2,TRBV9,TGTGCCAGCAGCGTAGGCGGGGGGGATTACAATGAGCAGTTCTTC,CASSVGGGDYNEQFF
15,few,TRBJ1-1,NA,TRBV2,TGTGCCAGCAGTGGCGACAGTGTCGTGAACACTGAAGCTTTCTTT,CASSGDSVVNTEAFF
12,once,TRBJ1-1,NA,TRBV18,TGTGCCAGCTCACCTGGGGGCGGCGAAGCTTTCTTT,CASSPGGGEAFF
16,NA,TRBJ2-3,TRBD2,TRBV9,TGTGCCCGCCGCGCGGGGGCGGGGGGCCCTACAGATACGCAGTATTTT,CARRAGAGGPTDTQYF
13,NA,TRBJ2-7,NA,TRBV12-3/TRBV12-4,TGTGCCAGCGGTCGGGGGGCGCCCTACGAGCAGTACTTC,CASGRGAPYEQYF
14,once,TRBJ1-1,NA,TRBV5-1,TGCGCCAGCAGCTTCGGCAGGCAGATCACTGAAGCTTTCTTT,CASSFGRQITEAFF
17,NA,TRBJ2-2,TRBD2,TRBV4-2,TGTGCCAGCAGAAAACTAGCGGGGGACCCGAACACCGGGGAGCTGTTTTTT,CASRKLAGDPNTGELFF
14,NA,TRBJ2-7,TRBD1,TRBV6-5,TGTGCCAGCAGGCGACAGGGGACCTCCTACGAGCAGTACTTC,CASRRQGTSYEQYF
15,NA,TRBJ1-4,NA,TRBV6-1,TGTGCCAGCAGTGAAGAGGTGACAGGACGGAAAAAACTGTTTTTT,CASSEEVTGRKKLFF
16,NA,TRBJ1-3,TRBD1,TRBV18,TGTGCCAGCTCACCAAGGGGACAGGGTTCTGGAAACACCATATATTTT,CASSPRGQGSGNTIYF
16,NA,TRBJ1-4,NA,TRBV11-2,TGTGCCAGCAGCTCTAGGTACGGGGTGGCTAATGAAAAACTGTTTTTT,CASSSRYGVANEKLFF